These T cell receptor beta chains were read from a single sample in a study of blood T cell repertoires in COVID-19. Only in-frame clones appear in the TCRdb table, and some are missing; sequencing was by immunoSEQ multiplex PCR. The sample shows some 200,000 clones, roughly 81% of them seen only once. Sequencing used peripheral blood. The receptors derive from a woman at least 80 years old with COVID-19, enrolled during active disease. The CDR3 runs from the conserved cysteine through the conserved F or W. D genes are given only for firm matches. Size tells how often a clone was seen (once, few, many) or the class of an expanded clone, and some rows leave it out.

>TRBJ2-3|NA|TRBV19|NA
TGTGCCAGTAGTACCAGCGGGCTACTCCGCGGGGACACAGATACGCAGTATTTT
CASSTSGLLRGDTDTQYF
>TRBJ2-1|TRBD2|TRBV11-2|NA
TGTGCCAGCAGCTTAGTGGCTAGCGGGACCTACAATGAGCAGTTCTTC
CASSLVASGTYNEQFF
>TRBJ2-7|TRBD2|TRBV7-3|NA
TGTGCCAGCAGCCGCGGGGGGTCCTCCTACGAGCAGTACTTC
CASSRGGSSYEQYF
>TRBJ1-6|NA|TRBV3-1/TRBV3-2|NA
TGTGCCAGCAGCCAAACGCTGACGGGTTCACCCCTCCACTTT
CASSQTLTGSPLHF
>TRBJ2-7|TRBD1|TRBV7-9|NA
TGTGCCAGCAGCTCGACTGCGGGACAGGGAGTCTACGAGCAGTACTTC
CASSSTAGQGVYEQYF
>TRBJ2-1|NA|TRBV11-2|NA
TGTGCCAGCAGCTCCCTCGGGGGGCCGGGCAATGAGCAGTTCTTC
CASSSLGGPGNEQFF
>TRBJ2-2|NA|TRBV2|few
TGTGCCCTCCAGCCCAGGGAGGTCGGGGAGCTGTTTTTT
CALQPREVGELFF
>TRBJ2-2|TRBD1|TRBV5-1|NA
TGCGCCAGCAGCTTGGCGGGACAGGGGACCAACACCGGGGAGCTGTTTTTT
CASSLAGQGTNTGELFF
>TRBJ1-2|NA|TRBV6-4|NA
TGTGCCCAGCGGGGCAGGGGCACACTTGGCTACACCTTC
CAQRGRGTLGYTF
>TRBJ2-1|TRBD2|TRBV10-3|NA
TGTGCCATCAAACTAAAGCGGGAGGGTGGGCTTAATGAGCAGTTCTTC
CAIKLKREGGLNEQFF
>TRBJ1-3|NA|TRBV2|once
TGTGCCAGCAGTGAGGTCAGGGGAGGAAACACCATATATTTT
CASSEVRGGNTIYF
>TRBJ2-1|TRBD2|TRBV10-3|NA
TGTGCCACCCTGGGAGGGTTGGGGTACAATGAGCAGTTCTTC
CATLGGLGYNEQFF
>TRBJ2-4|TRBD1|TRBV7-2|NA
TGTGCCAGCAGCCCGACAGGGGTGGTCAAAAACATTCAGTACTTC
CASSPTGVVKNIQYF
>TRBJ2-7|TRBD1|TRBV5-1|NA
TGCGCCAGCAGCTTCGGACAGGCCGGGGAGCAGCAGTACTTC
CASSFGQAGEQQYF
>TRBJ2-2|NA|TRBV28|few
TGTGCCAGCAGTTGGGGGCTAGCGGACACCGGGGAGCTGTTTTTT
CASSWGLADTGELFF
>TRBJ1-2|NA|TRBV29-1|few
TGCAGCGTTGAAGATTTAGCCGGCTATGGCTACACCTTC
CSVEDLAGYGYTF
>TRBJ1-4|NA|TRBV19|NA
TGTGCCAGTACTTCAGGGGTTGCAACTAATGAAAAACTGTTTTTT
CASTSGVATNEKLFF
>TRBJ2-1|TRBD2|TRBV5-8|NA
TGTGCCAGCAGCTTCCGGACTAGTTTAAATGAGCAGTTCTTC
CASSFRTSLNEQFF
>TRBJ2-1|TRBD1|TRBV5-5|NA
TGTGCCAGCAGCGGGTGGGACAGGGACCACAATGAGCAGTTCTTC
CASSGWDRDHNEQFF
>TRBJ1-1|NA|TRBV5-1|once
TGCGCCAGCAGCTTGCGGGGTTCGGCCACTGAAGCTTTCTTT
CASSLRGSATEAFF
>TRBJ1-6|NA|TRBV5-1|NA
TGCGCCAGCAGCTTGGCGGATTGGGCCAATTCACCCCTCCACTTT
CASSLADWANSPLHF
>TRBJ1-4|TRBD1|TRBV2|few
TGTGCCAGCAGGGGGCACAGGGGGCGGCCCGAAAAACTGTTTTTT
CASRGHRGRPEKLFF